This T cell receptor beta chain was captured by sequencing in a study of blood T cell repertoires in COVID-19. Study overall: Both acute and convalescent COVID-19 samples were obtained from the United States, Italy and Spain. Sources were T cells, B-cell-depleted T cells, or PBMCs; the material itself was cDNA or gDNA.

Germline V gene data show CDR1 as SNHLY and CDR2 as FYNNEI. V was cut by 4 bases and J by 4 bases, with 11 bases left in between. This CDR3 spans 13 amino acids. Enrolment of Seattle patients took place during active infection, and they were followed longitudinally. As handled by the study authors: Amplification from reference gene primers served as the basis for estimated nucleated cell counts. The repertoire was sequenced with immunoSEQ multiplex PCR; TCRdb's copy has only in-frame clones and lacks some. V and J calls plus clone size are reproduced from that table; the DNA served to infer D and trimming. This table holds 400,000 to 450,000 clones, about 87% found once.

The chain joins TRBV2 to TRBJ2-7; weak D call: TRBD2 (5 bases). This TCR derives from a young man with COVID-19, enrolled during active disease. What was sequenced was peripheral blood. CDR3 in DNA: TGTGCCAGCAGTGCTATGGAGGCATACGAGCAGTACTTC. Translated: CASSAMEAYEQYF.